The present TCR beta chain was sequenced within a study of cytotoxic CD8 clonotypes in ibrutinib-treated CLL. Broader study findings: Public clonotypes were uncommon and contracted or stayed stable on treatment.

Clones were read by immunoSEQ multiplex PCR, and TCRdb kept only the in-frame ones, dropping some. The sample lists roughly 150,000 clones; 75% to 80% were seen once. A remark on this clone: What it binds is not known.

Specimen: PBMCs, collected after 24 months of ibrutinib treatment. This receptor was identified in a human donor with chronic lymphocytic leukemia.

CDR3 region: CASSAGQGVGSNQPQHF. In DNA form, the CDR3 reads TGTGCCAGCAGCGCTGGACAGGGGGTTGGAAGCAATCAGCCCCAGCATTTT. This chain links TRBV7-2 with TRBJ1-5; 10 nucleotides align to TRBD1. The germline gives CDR1 SGHTA, CDR2 FQGNSA. The ends lost 5 bases at V and 1 base at J; junction bases unmatched: 8. This CDR3 has 17 amino acids.